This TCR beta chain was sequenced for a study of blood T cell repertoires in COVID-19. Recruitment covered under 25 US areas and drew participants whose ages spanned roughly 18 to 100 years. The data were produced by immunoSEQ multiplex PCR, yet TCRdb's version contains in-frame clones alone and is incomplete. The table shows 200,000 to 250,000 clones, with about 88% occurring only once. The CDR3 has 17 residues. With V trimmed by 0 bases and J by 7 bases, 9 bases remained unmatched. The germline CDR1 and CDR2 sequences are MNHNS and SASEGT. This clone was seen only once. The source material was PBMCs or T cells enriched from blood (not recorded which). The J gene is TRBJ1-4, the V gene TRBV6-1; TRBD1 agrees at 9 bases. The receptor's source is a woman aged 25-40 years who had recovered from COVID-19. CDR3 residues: CASSEAPLTGGREKLFF. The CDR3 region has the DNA TGTGCCAGCAGTGAAGCCCCCTTGACAGGGGGACGTGAAAAACTGTTTTTT.